This T cell receptor (beta chain) was obtained from a study of blood T cell repertoires in COVID-19. Study-wide context: T cells, B-cell-depleted T cells, or PBMCs provided the cDNA or gDNA that served as material.

Some clones are missing from TCRdb's copy, which holds only in-frame ones; the method was immunoSEQ multiplex PCR. Seen here are 60,000 or so clones, 75% to 95% observed once, and the top ten hold over 13%. In germline, CDR1 is SGHDT, CDR2 YYEEEE. The CDR3 consists of 14 residues. The ends were cut back, 3 bases at V and 7 bases at J, with 13 bases in the middle. This rearrangement joins TRBV5-6 to TRBJ2-2; D unresolved. This receptor was obtained from a human donor with active COVID-19. The donor label of this sample is uncertain. The sample comprised peripheral blood. The CDR3 DNA is TGTGCCAGCAGCTCCCGGGTCCGAGGCGGGGAGCTGTTTTTT. Translating gives CASSSRVRGGELFF. Drawing the rest from reference TRBV5-6 and TRBJ2-2, the complete variable domain is DAGVTQSPTHLIKTRGQQVTLRCSPKSGHDTVSWYQQALGQGPQFIFQYYEEEERQRGNFPDRFSGHQFPNYSSELNVNALLLGDSALYLCASSSRVRGGELFFGEGSRLTVL.